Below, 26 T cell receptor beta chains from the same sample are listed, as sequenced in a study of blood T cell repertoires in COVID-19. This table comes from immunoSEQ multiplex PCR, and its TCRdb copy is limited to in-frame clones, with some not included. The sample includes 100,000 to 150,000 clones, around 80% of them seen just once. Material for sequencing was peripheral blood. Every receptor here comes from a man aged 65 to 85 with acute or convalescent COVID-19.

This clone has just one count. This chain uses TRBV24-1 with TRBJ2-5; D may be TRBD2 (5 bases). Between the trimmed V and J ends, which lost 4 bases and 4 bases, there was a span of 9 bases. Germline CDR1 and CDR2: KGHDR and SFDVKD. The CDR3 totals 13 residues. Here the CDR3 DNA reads TGTGCCACCAGTGACCCGAGGGTAGAGACCCAGTACTTC. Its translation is CATSDPRVETQYF.

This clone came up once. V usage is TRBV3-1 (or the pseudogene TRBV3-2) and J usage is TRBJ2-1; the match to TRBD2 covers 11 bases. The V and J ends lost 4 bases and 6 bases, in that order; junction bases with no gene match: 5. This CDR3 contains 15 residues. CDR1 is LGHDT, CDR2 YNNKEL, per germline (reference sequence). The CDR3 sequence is CASSLAGGRGNEQFF. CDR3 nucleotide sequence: TGTGCCAGCAGCCTAGCGGGGGGGCGGGGCAATGAGCAGTTCTTC.

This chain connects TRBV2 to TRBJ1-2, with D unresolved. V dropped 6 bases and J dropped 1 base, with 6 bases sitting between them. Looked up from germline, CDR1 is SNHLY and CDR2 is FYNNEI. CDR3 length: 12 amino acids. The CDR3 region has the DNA TGTGCCAGCAGCCCAGTTAACTATGGCTACACCTTC. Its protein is CASSPVNYGYTF.

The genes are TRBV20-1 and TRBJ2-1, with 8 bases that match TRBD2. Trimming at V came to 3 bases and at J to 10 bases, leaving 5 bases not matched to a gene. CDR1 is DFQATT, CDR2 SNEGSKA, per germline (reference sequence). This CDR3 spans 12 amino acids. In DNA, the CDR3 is TGCAGTGCTAGTCCGGGGGGGCGCGAGCAGTTCTTC. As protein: CSASPGGREQFF.

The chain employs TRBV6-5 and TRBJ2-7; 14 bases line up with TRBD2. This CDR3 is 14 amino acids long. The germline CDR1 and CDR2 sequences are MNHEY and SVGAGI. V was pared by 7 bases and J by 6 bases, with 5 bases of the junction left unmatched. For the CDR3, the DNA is TGTGCCAGCATGGGGACTAGCGGGGGATCCGAGCAGTACTTC. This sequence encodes CASMGTSGGSEQYF.

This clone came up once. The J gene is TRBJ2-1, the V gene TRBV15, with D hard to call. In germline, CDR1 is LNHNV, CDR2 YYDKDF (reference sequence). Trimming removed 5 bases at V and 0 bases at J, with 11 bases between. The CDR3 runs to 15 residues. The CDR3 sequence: CATSVMRSSYNEQFF. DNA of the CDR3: TGTGCCACCAGCGTCATGAGGAGCTCCTACAATGAGCAGTTCTTC.

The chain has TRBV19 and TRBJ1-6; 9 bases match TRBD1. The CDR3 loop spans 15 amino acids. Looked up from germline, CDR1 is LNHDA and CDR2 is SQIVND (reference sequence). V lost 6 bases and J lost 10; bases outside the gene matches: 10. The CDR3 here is CASSQPGQGSSPLHF. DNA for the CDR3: TGTGCCAGTAGCCAACCGGGACAGGGATCGTCACCCCTCCACTTT.

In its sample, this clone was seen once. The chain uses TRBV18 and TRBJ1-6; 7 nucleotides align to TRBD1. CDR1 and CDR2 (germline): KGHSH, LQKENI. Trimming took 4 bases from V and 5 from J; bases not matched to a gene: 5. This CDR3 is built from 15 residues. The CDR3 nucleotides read TGTGCCAGCTCACGGGGGACAGTCAATAATTCACCCCTCCACTTT. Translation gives CASSRGTVNNSPLHF.

In DNA form, the CDR3 reads TGCGCCAGCAGCTCGCCCCAACAGGGGGGGAGCTACGAGCAGTACTTC. Its translation is CASSSPQQGGSYEQYF. The V call is TRBV5-1, the J call TRBJ2-7; D might be TRBD1 (8 bases). The CDR3 totals 16 residues. The germline V and J ends were trimmed by 3 bases and 3 bases, with 19 bases remaining between them. Germline values: CDR1 SGHRS, CDR2 YFSETQ.

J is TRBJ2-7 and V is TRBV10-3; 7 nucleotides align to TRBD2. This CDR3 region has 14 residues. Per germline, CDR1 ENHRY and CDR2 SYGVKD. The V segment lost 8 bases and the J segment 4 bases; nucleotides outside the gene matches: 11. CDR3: CAISAGLAAYEQYF. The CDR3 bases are TGTGCCATCTCAGCCGGGCTAGCGGCGTACGAGCAGTACTTC.

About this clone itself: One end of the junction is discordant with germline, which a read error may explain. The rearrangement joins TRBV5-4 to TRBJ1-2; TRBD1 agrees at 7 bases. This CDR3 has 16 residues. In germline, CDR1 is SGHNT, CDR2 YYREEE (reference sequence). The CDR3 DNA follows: TGTGCCAGCAGCTCGCTCGACAATAGACAGGGATATGACTACACCTTC. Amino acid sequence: CASSSLDNRQGYDYTF.

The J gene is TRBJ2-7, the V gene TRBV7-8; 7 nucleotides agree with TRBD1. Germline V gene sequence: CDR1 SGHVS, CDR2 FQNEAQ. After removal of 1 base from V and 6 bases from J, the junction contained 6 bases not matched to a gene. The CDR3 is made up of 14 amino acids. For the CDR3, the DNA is TGTGCCAGCAGCTTAGTAAGACAGGGAACCGAGCAGTACTTC. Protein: CASSLVRQGTEQYF.

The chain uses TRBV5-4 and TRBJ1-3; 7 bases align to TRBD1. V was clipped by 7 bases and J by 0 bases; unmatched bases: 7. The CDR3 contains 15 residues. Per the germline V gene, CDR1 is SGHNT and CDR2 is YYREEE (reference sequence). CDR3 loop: CASRTGTDSGNTIYF. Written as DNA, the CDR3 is TGTGCCAGCCGAACCGGGACAGACTCTGGAAACACCATATATTTT.

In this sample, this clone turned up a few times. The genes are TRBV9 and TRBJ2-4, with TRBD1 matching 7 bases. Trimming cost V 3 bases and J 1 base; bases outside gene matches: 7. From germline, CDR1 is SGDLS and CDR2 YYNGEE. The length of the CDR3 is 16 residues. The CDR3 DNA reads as TGTGCCAGCAGCGAACAGGGGACGGGGGCCAAAAACATTCAGTACTTC. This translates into CASSEQGTGAKNIQYF.

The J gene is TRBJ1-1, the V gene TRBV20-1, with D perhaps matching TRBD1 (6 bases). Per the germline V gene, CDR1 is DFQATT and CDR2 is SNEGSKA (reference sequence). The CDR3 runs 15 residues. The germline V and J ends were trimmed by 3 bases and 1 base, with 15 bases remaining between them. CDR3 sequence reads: CSASPVRTANTEAFF. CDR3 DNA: TGCAGTGCTAGTCCAGTAAGGACAGCGAACACTGAAGCTTTCTTT.

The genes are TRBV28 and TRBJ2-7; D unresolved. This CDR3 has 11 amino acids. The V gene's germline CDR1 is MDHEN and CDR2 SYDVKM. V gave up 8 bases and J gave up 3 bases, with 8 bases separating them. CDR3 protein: CASQAHYEQYF. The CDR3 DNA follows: TGTGCCAGCCAGGCTCACTACGAGCAGTACTTC.

CDR3 in DNA: TGTGCCAGCAGCAATAGCAATCAGCCCCAGCATTTT. Translating it yields CASSNSNQPQHF. The chain joins TRBV28 to TRBJ1-5; D is ambiguous. The CDR3 runs 12 residues. The germline V and J ends were trimmed by 6 bases and 0 bases, with 3 bases remaining between them. Per germline, CDR1 MDHEN and CDR2 SYDVKM.

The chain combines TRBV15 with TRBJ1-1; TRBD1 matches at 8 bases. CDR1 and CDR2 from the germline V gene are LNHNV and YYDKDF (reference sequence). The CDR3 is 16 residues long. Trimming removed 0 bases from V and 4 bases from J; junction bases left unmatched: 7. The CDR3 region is CATSRDVGTGGTEAFF. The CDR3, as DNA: TGTGCCACCAGCAGAGACGTTGGAACAGGGGGCACTGAAGCTTTCTTT.

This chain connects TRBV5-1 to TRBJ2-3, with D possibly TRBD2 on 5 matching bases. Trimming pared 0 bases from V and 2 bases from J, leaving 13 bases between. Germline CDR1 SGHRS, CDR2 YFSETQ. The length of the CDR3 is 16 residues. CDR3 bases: TGCGCCAGCAGCTTGGTGGCTAGCCCCTCCACAGATACGCAGTATTTT. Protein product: CASSLVASPSTDTQYF.

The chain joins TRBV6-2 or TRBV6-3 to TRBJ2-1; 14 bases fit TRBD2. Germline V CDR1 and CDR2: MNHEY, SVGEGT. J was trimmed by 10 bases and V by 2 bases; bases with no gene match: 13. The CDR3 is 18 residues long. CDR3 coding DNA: TGTGCCAGCAGTTACGGACTAGCGGGGGGTCGTCGGACTGGAGAGCAGTTCTTC. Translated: CASSYGLAGGRRTGEQFF.

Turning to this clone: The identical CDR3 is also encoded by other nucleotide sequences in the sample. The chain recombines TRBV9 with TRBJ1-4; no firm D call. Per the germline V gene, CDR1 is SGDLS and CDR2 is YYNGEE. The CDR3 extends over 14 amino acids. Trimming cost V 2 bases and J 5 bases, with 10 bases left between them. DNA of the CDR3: TGTGCCAGCAGCGTGGGAGGCCCCAATGAAAAACTGTTTTTT. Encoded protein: CASSVGGPNEKLFF.

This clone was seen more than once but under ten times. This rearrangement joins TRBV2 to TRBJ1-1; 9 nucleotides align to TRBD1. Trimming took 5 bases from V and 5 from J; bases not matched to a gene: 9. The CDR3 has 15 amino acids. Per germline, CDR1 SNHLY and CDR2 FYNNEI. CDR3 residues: CASSQQGAVYTEAFF. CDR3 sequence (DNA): TGTGCCAGCAGTCAACAGGGGGCAGTATATACTGAAGCTTTCTTT.

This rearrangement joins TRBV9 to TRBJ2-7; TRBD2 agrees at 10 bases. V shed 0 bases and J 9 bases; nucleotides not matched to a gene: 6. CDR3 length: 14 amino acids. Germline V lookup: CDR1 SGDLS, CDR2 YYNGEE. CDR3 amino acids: CASSVGAGGQVQYF. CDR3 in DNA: TGTGCCAGCAGCGTAGGAGCGGGGGGGCAGGTGCAGTACTTC.

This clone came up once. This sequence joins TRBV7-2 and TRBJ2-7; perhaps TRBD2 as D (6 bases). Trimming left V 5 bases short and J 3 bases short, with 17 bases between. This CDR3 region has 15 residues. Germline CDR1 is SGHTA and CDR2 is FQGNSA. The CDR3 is CASSPATSQLYEQYF. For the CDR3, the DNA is TGTGCCAGCAGCCCCGCTACTAGCCAGCTCTACGAGCAGTACTTC.

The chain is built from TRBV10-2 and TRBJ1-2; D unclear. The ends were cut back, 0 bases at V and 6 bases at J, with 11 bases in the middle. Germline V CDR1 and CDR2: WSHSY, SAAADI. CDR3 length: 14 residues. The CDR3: CASSESTGRHGYTF. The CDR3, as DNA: TGCGCCAGCAGTGAGTCTACCGGGAGGCATGGCTACACCTTC.

The CDR3 region is CASSGRTPGQDYGYTF. Here the CDR3 DNA reads TGTGCCAGCAGTGGGCGAACACCGGGACAGGACTATGGCTACACCTTC. The J gene is TRBJ1-2, the V gene TRBV6-1; the match to TRBD1 covers 8 bases. CDR1 is MNHNS and CDR2 is SASEGT in the germline V gene. The ends lost 4 bases at V and 3 bases at J; junction bases unmatched: 10. The CDR3 loop spans 16 amino acids.